This T cell receptor (beta chain) is from a study of blood T cell repertoires in COVID-19 (dated by TCRdb to 2020 to 2022). In terms of the full investigation: Samples from collaborators originated in the United States, Italy and Spain and spanned both the acute and convalescent phases of COVID-19. The material from the prospective study consisted of cDNA or gDNA derived from T cells, B-cell-depleted T cells, or PBMCs. Subjects who had been exposed to COVID-19, were actively infected with it, or had recovered from it provided the deeply sampled blood TCRbeta repertoires that made up the dataset. A freely available public database, intended as a resource for researchers studying the immune response to SARS-CoV-2, is where the repertoires were released. The samples were drawn from the first 160 participants of the ongoing ImmuneRACE study and from 950 to 1,500 subjects provided by 6 global collaborators. Nearly every sample came with metadata listing a de-identified subject ID, COVID-19 status, age in years and sex. HLA class I and class II types, where available, came from metadata supplied by the sample provider rather than from assay-based typing. Findings and caveats that apply to the study as a whole: How much clinical and demographic metadata was included differed by source and by participant, and the metadata was provided uncurated.

As to this clone: This clone's antigen is unknown. Base qualities are missing; no much larger clone stands one base away.

The immunoSEQ Assay, a bias-controlled multiplex PCR, was used to amplify TCRbeta CDR3 regions from genomic DNA. For the original study's pipeline: Within the assay, amplification of reference gene primers was used to estimate how many nucleated cells each sample contained. To quantify the absolute abundance of each unique TCRbeta CDR3 rearrangement, sequence reads were collapsed and filtered. For each sample, productive Simpson clonality was calculated by taking the square root of Simpson's diversity index across productive rearrangements. Not all clones reach the TCRdb copy of this immuneACCESS table, which keeps in-frame sequences only. Checked studies attribute under half of the gap to unresolved V genes and leave the rest unexplained. The D gene and trimming were derived from the DNA, and the V and J assignments and clone size from that table. The sample data list more than 120,000 clones, and approximately 80% of these were observed just once. Clones ranked in the top ten supply approximately 5% of the sample.

Whole blood was collected in K2EDTA tubes by collaborating institutions according to the institutions' own protocols. For TCRbeta analysis, collaborators shipped samples in one of three forms: frozen whole blood, isolated PBMCs, or DNA extracted from either of those sample types. The CDR3 goes from the cysteine to the phenylalanine over 15 residues. CDR3 DNA only is kept here, 45 bases in frame from base 1. As encoded in the germline V gene, CDR1 is SGHRS while CDR2 is YFSETQ. Trimming takes 4 bases from V and 5 bases from J, and the germline ends sit 16 bases apart. Recombination joined TRBV5-1 with TRBJ2-1; TRBD2 is possibly the D segment (6 matching bases). The clonotype was recovered from a human donor in a cohort sampled during active COVID-19. Sequences were obtained from peripheral blood. The DNA sequence is given as TGCGCCAGCAGCAACCGGGACTTAGGTAACAATGAGCAGTTCTTC. This gives the protein CASSNRDLGNNEQFF.